The next 3 T cell receptor beta chains were all read from a single sample in a study of T cells in Graves' hyperthyroidism and ophthalmopathy. Authors of the study amplified TCR beta CDR3 regions from RNA transcripts. HTBI primers were employed in a first-round RT-PCR of the TCR CDR3. TCRdb re-called the multiplex PCR reads through MiXCR, storing one row per CDR3 protein. The top ten hold 10% to 15% of the sample, which has around 250,000 distinct CDR3 sequences, just over 14% seen once. The sequencing input was blood. Every receptor here comes from a woman aged 40 to 50 with Graves' hyperthyroidism that later progressed to Graves' ophthalmopathy.

This clonotype was detected only a few times. The CDR3 loop is CSAGGLAGNYEQYF. CDR3 coding DNA: TGCAGTGCTGGGGGACTAGCGGGTAACTACGAGCAGTACTTC. The chain has TRBV20-1 and TRBJ2-7; 12 nucleotides line up with TRBD2. The trim removed 5 bases at V and 3 bases at J, leaving 5 bases unmatched. This CDR3 spans 14 amino acids. Germline V gene data show CDR1 as DFQATT and CDR2 as SNEGSKA (reference sequence).

This clonotype was recorded at least ten times. This rearrangement joins TRBV7-9 to TRBJ2-5, with 7 bases that match TRBD2. Trimming at V came to 2 bases and at J to 3 bases, leaving 18 bases not matched to a gene. Germline loops: CDR1 SEHNR, CDR2 FQNEAQ (reference sequence). CDR3 length: 19 amino acids. The CDR3 region has the DNA TGTGCCAGCAGCTTATTAGGACTAGGGCCAGAAAAAAAGAAAGAGACCCAGTACTTC. It specifies CASSLLGLGPEKKKETQYF. Full variable domain (missing parts from reference TRBV7-9 and TRBJ2-5): DTGVSQNPRHKITKRGQNVTFRCDPISEHNRLYWYRQTLGQGPEFLTYFQNEAQLEKSRLLSDRFSAERPKGSFSTLEIQRTEQGDSAMYLCASSLLGLGPEKKKETQYFGPGTRLLVL.

This clonotype was observed many times. The CDR3 sequence is CSVGRSDRAYEQYF. Here the CDR3 DNA reads TGCAGCGTCGGCAGGAGTGACCGTGCCTACGAGCAGTACTTC. The V and J genes are TRBV29-1 and TRBJ2-7; D unclear. Trimming took off 6 bases at V and 2 bases at J, with 17 bases between the two ends. Germline V gene lookup returns CDR1 SQVTM and CDR2 ANQGSEA. The CDR3 totals 14 residues.